A selection of T cell receptor beta chains follows, all from one sample in a study of T cell repertoires in cytomegalovirus infection. TCRdb ran MiXCR on the reads and lists one entry per CDR3 protein. The table records more than 500,000 distinct CDR3 sequences, 15% to 20% of them present only once. The sequenced sample consisted of CD8+ T cells from PBMCs. All receptors derive from a human donor in good health (CMV status not recorded). Some clones in this sample may be carry-over from other donors' samples. Both conserved end residues are part of each CDR3. A D gene is named only where the DNA matches it firmly. The size entry is marked missing in some rows and otherwise reads once, few, many or a size class.

clone_size	v_call	j_call	d_call	cdr3_length	cdr3_nt	cdr3_aa
NA	TRBV20-1	TRBJ1-5	NA	14	TGCAGTGCTAGAGCTGGGGGCGCGGGTCAGCCCCAGCATTTT	CSARAGGAGQPQHF
many	TRBV7-8	TRBJ2-3	NA	14	TGTGCCAGCAGCTTAGTGTCCCCCACAGATACGCAGTATTTT	CASSLVSPTDTQYF
NA	TRBV14	TRBJ2-7	NA	14	TGTGCCAGCAGCGACATAGGGCTCTCCTACGAGCAGTACTTC	CASSDIGLSYEQYF
NA	TRBV14	TRBJ1-2	NA	14	TGTGCCAGCAGCCCATTCGGCGCGGGGTATGGCTACACCTTC	CASSPFGAGYGYTF
NA	TRBV9	TRBJ2-1	TRBD2	17	TGTGCCAGCAGCGCATCAGTGAGCGGGGGGATGTACAATGAGCAGTTCTTC	CASSASVSGGMYNEQFF
NA	TRBV27	TRBJ2-7	TRBD2	16	TGTGCCAGCAGTTTATCACGCGGGGGAAACTCCTACGAGCAGTACTTC	CASSLSRGGNSYEQYF
many	TRBV6-5	TRBJ1-1	NA	15	TGTGCCAGCAGTTATGGGGTCAATGGTTTCACTGAAGCTTTCTTT	CASSYGVNGFTEAFF
many	TRBV28	TRBJ2-3	TRBD2	18	TGTGCCAGCAGTTTAAACCCCGGACTAGCGGGAGCGGGAGATACGCAGTATTTT	CASSLNPGLAGAGDTQYF
few	TRBV5-1	TRBJ2-7	TRBD1	13	TGCGCCAGCAGCTTGGGGCAGGGGGAAGAGCAGTACTTC	CASSLGQGEEQYF
few	TRBV20-1	TRBJ2-7	TRBD2	13	TGCAGTGGGAGGGCGGGAGGCAACTACGAGCAGTACTTC	CSGRAGGNYEQYF